Included here is one T cell receptor (beta chain) sequence, with context. Antigen unknown. TCRdb reprocessed the 5' RACE reads and keeps a single row for each CDR3 protein, giving no DNA. The table gives some 440,000 distinct CDR3 sequences; the top ten clones make up 2% to 2.5% of it. These data are taken from a study of monozygotic twins with inflammatory bowel disease. The germline V gene encodes CDR1 SGHKS and CDR2 YYEKEE (reference sequence). The CDR3 runs to 15 residues. Study results and caveats: Support was absent for any single strong signal or clonotype linked to IBD.

The chain joins TRBV5-5 to TRBJ2-3; TCRdb returns TRBD1, unconfirmable since there is no DNA. The clonotype was recovered from a human donor with ulcerative colitis or Crohn's disease, or a healthy co-twin of an affected twin (not recorded which). Sequenced sample: blood. CDR3 loop: CASSLVSPATDTQYF.